The entry that follows covers one T cell receptor beta chain sequence. The antigen is unknown. Use of 60 Vbeta and 13 Jbeta primers characterized the PCR. Measured with immunoSEQ multiplex PCR; TCRdb has only the in-frame clones, and not every one. This repertoire includes over 40,000 clones. These data come from a study of cytomegalovirus exposure and HLA in healthy donors. Overall study context: Unique TCR beta sequences numbering fewer than 130 million came from about 179 million T cells in an earlier analysis.

Looked up from germline, CDR1 is MGHDK and CDR2 is SYGVNS. The CDR3 spans 15 residues. With 5 bases clipped from V and 2 bases from J, the junction kept 3 bases outside the gene matches. Points from the study as a whole: With later analysis, a missense DCLRE1C variant became linked to TCR beta V- and J-gene trimming. Owing to their indistinguishability, certain V segments, notably TRBV6-2 and TRBV6-3, were excluded. According to a later analysis, most TCR beta chains associated with CMV appeared HLA-restricted.

The chain links TRBV25-1 to TRBJ1-6, with 7 bases lining up with TRBD1. Specimen: PBMCs. This clonotype was sampled from a man in his thirties or forties in good health and CMV-seronegative. As DNA, the CDR3 is TGTGCCAGCAGTACAGGGGATCCCTATAATTCACCCCTCCACTTT. Translation: CASSTGDPYNSPLHF.